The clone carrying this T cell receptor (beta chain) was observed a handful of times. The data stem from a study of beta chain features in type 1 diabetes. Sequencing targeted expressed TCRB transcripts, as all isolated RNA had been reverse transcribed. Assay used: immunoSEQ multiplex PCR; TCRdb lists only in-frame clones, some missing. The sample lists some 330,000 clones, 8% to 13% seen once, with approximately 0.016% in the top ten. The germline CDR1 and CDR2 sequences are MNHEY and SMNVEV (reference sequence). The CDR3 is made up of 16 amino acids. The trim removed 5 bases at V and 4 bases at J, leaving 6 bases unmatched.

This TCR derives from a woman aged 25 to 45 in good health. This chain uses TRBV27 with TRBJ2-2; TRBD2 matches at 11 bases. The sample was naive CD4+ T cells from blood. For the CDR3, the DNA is TGTGCCAGCAGTCGAATAGCGGGAGGGGTCACCGGGGAGCTGTTTTTT. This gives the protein CASSRIAGGVTGELFF.